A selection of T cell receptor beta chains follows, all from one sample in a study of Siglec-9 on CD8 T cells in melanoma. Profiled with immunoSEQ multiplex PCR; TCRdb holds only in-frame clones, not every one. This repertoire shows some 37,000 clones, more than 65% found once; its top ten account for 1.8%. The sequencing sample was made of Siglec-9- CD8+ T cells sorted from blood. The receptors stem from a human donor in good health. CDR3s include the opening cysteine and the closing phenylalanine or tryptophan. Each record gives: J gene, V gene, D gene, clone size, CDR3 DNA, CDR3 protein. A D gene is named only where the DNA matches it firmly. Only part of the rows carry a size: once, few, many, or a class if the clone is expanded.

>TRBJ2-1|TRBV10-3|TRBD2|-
TGTGCCATCAGTGAGTCGGGCGGGAGAGGTTACAATGAGCAGTTCTTC
CAISESGGRGYNEQFF
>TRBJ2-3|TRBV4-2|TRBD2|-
TGTGCCAGCAGCCAAGATCAGGGACTAGGGGATACGCAGTATTTT
CASSQDQGLGDTQYF
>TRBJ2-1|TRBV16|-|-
TGTGCCAGCAGCCCCCCCGGGCGGGAATCTCGTAATGAGCAGTTCTTC
CASSPPGRESRNEQFF
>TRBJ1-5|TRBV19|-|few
TGTGCCAGTAGTTTATTACCCTTGACAGCCCAGCATTTT
CASSLLPLTAQHF
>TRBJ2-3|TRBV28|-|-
TGTGCCAGCAGTTTATACCCCACAGATACGCAGTATTTT
CASSLYPTDTQYF
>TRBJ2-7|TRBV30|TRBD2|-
TGTGCCGGGGAGCAAGCGGGGAACGGCGAGCAGTACTTC
CAGEQAGNGEQYF
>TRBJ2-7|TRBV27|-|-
TGTGCCAGCAGTCCCACGGGGGACTCCTACGAGCAGTACTTC
CASSPTGDSYEQYF
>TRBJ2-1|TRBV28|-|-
TGTGCCAGCAGTGGGGGAAGCTCCTACAATGAGCAGTTCTTC
CASSGGSSYNEQFF
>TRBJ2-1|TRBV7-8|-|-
TGTGCCAGCAGCTTAGCGGGAGTGAACAATGAGCAGTTCTTC
CASSLAGVNNEQFF
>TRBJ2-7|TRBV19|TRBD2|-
TGTGCCAGTAGCTTTGGGACTAGCGGGTCCTACGAGCAGTACTTC
CASSFGTSGSYEQYF
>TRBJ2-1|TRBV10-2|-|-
TGCGCCAGCAGTGAAACTTACGAGCAGTTCTTC
CASSETYEQFF
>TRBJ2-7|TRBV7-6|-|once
TGTGCCAGCAGCTTAGCCCACGGACAGCGCTACGAGCAGTACTTC
CASSLAHGQRYEQYF
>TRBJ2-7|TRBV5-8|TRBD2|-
TGTGCCAGCAGCTCGTCAGCGGGGGGGCCCCTCGAGCAGTACTTC
CASSSSAGGPLEQYF
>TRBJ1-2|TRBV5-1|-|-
TGCGCCAGCAGCTCCCTAGACAGCGACTATATCTATGGCTACACCTTC
CASSSLDSDYIYGYTF
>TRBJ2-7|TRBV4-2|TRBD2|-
TGTGCCAGCAGCCCGACTAGCGGGGGGCCCTACGAGCAGTACTTC
CASSPTSGGPYEQYF
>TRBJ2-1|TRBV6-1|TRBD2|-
TGTGCCAGCAGACCGGGACTAGCGGGAGGAGAGCAGTTCTTC
CASRPGLAGGEQFF
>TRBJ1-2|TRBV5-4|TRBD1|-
TGTGCCAGCAGCCCTGGGACAGGGACCTTCTATGGCTACACCTTC
CASSPGTGTFYGYTF
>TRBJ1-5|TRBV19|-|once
TGTGCCAGTAGTATCCCGTGGGGCAATCAGCCCCAGCATTTT
CASSIPWGNQPQHF
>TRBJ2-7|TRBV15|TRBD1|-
TGTGCCACCAGCAGAACAGACAGGGGCGAGCAGTACTTC
CATSRTDRGEQYF
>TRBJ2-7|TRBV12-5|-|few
TGTGCTAGTGCTTACGACTCCTACGAGCAGTACTTC
CASAYDSYEQYF
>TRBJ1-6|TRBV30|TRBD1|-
TGTGCCTGGTCCGGGACAGGGGGTTCACCCCTCCACTTT
CAWSGTGGSPLHF
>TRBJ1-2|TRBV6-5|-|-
TGTGCCAGCAGTTACGGGGGGCGCACTGGCTACACCTTC
CASSYGGRTGYTF
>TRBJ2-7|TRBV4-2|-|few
TGTGCCAGCAGCCAAGGAACAGGGACACCTTACGAGCAGTACTTC
CASSQGTGTPYEQYF
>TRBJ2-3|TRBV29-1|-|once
TGCAGCGTTGCTCTAACCGGGACCTACACAGATACGCAGTATTTT
CSVALTGTYTDTQYF